This T cell receptor (beta chain) was retrieved from a study of T cells in Graves' hyperthyroidism and ophthalmopathy. Overall study: At the time of initial diagnosis and before any treatment, peripheral blood was collected. Study-level results: Blood held most thyroid clonotypes expanded above 0.001 frequency.

Absence of ophthalmopathy progression within 18 months defined stable Graves' hyperthyroidism. The hyperthyroidism patients had all been newly diagnosed, and their disease duration was under 2 months. Their ages ranged from 18 to 65 years. Researchers took RNA transcripts and amplified the TCR beta CDR3 regions from them. First-round RT-PCR of the TCR CDR3 relied on the HTBI primer set. MiXCR, run by TCRdb on the multiplex PCR reads, gives a single entry per CDR3 protein. This sample has about 700,000 distinct CDR3 sequences; 12% to 15% occur once, and the top ten carry around 9.6%. Trimming stripped 4 bases from V and 5 bases from J, with 5 bases between. The length of the CDR3 is 12 residues. Germline-derived CDR1 and CDR2 are MNHEY and SVGEGT. This clonotype was observed many times. Antigen unknown.

Sequencing was carried out using blood. The TCR comes from a woman younger than 30 with Graves' hyperthyroidism. This chain links TRBV6-2 or TRBV6-3 with TRBJ2-2; no firm D call. The CDR3 nucleotides read TGTGCCAGCAGTTGGTGGACCGGGGAGCTGTTTTTT. Translating gives CASSWWTGELFF.